These T cell receptor beta chains were read from a single sample in a study of blood T cell repertoires in COVID-19. TCRdb keeps only in-frame clones here, not all; method: immunoSEQ multiplex PCR. This table holds some 290,000 clones, approximately 86% found once. Input material: peripheral blood. The receptor set was obtained from a young man with active or convalescent COVID-19. The CDR3 runs from the conserved cysteine through the conserved F or W. The D gene is left open where the match is weak. Size values are once, few and many counts, or a class for expanded clones, and some rows have none.

J,D,size,V,CDR3,DNA
TRBJ1-1,-,once,TRBV6-5,CASTAGGQRNTEAFF,TGTGCCAGCACCGCCGGAGGCCAAAGGAACACTGAAGCTTTCTTT
TRBJ1-5,-,-,TRBV30,CAWSARGDQPQHF,TGTGCCTGGAGTGCCCGGGGGGATCAGCCCCAGCATTTT
TRBJ2-1,TRBD2,once,TRBV27,CASSFGTSGLNEQFF,TGTGCCAGCAGTTTTGGGACTAGCGGGTTGAATGAGCAGTTCTTC
TRBJ2-7,-,once,TRBV19,CASSILGGEAEQYF,TGTGCCAGTAGTATTCTAGGGGGAGAAGCCGAGCAGTACTTC
TRBJ2-1,TRBD1,-,TRBV19,CASSLRGYEQFF,TGTGCCAGTAGTCTCAGGGGGTATGAGCAGTTCTTC
TRBJ2-7,TRBD1,once,TRBV5-6,CASVGGQGRPGPSYEQYF,TGTGCCAGCGTCGGGGGACAGGGACGGCCGGGGCCTTCCTACGAGCAGTACTTC
TRBJ2-5,-,medium-sized,TRBV28,CASRPPGEQETQYF,TGTGCCAGCAGGCCCCCAGGGGAACAAGAGACCCAGTACTTC
TRBJ1-1,-,-,TRBV6-5,CASSPTRGVSTEAFF,TGTGCCAGCAGTCCGACCAGGGGCGTGAGCACTGAAGCTTTCTTT
TRBJ2-3,TRBD2,-,TRBV27,CASSFGTSGYTQYF,TGTGCCAGCAGTTTCGGGACTAGCGGGTATACGCAGTATTTT
TRBJ1-5,TRBD1,-,TRBV5-5,CASSYSTGVLSNQPQHF,TGTGCCAGCAGTTATAGCACAGGGGTACTTAGCAATCAGCCCCAGCATTTT
TRBJ2-2,TRBD2,-,TRBV5-1,CASSLDGGRVDGELFF,TGCGCCAGCAGCTTGGACGGCGGGAGGGTTGACGGGGAGCTGTTTTTT
TRBJ2-3,-,once,TRBV29-1,CSLLAASDTQYF,TGCAGCCTACTAGCTGCCTCAGATACGCAGTATTTT
TRBJ2-7,TRBD1,-,TRBV11-3,CASSSILDRGYEQYF,TGTGCCAGCAGCTCAATCTTGGACAGGGGCTACGAGCAGTACTTC
TRBJ2-7,TRBD1,once,TRBV7-3,CASSWGQGDAYEQYF,TGTGCCAGCAGCTGGGGACAGGGCGACGCCTACGAGCAGTACTTC
TRBJ1-5,-,-,TRBV27,CASSLEAGTNQPQHF,TGTGCCAGCAGTTTGGAAGCGGGGACCAATCAGCCCCAGCATTTT
TRBJ2-6,-,-,TRBV14,CASSRNLGISGANVLTF,TGTGCCAGCAGTCGAAACCTTGGCATATCTGGGGCCAACGTCCTGACTTTC
TRBJ1-6,-,-,TRBV13,CASSLDRASLHF,TGTGCCAGCAGCTTAGACAGGGCCAGCCTCCACTTT
TRBJ2-3,-,-,TRBV30,CAWTVEDGTDTQYF,TGTGCCTGGACGGTGGAGGATGGCACAGATACGCAGTATTTT
TRBJ1-5,-,once,TRBV10-3,CAISEDSFNQPQHF,TGTGCCATCAGTGAAGACAGTTTTAATCAGCCCCAGCATTTT
TRBJ2-3,-,-,TRBV7-7,CASSLGIQNTDTQYF,TGTGCTAGCAGCTTAGGAATACAAAACACAGATACGCAGTATTTT
TRBJ1-3,-,once,TRBV11-3,CASSSPIGGNTIYF,TGTGCCAGCAGCTCTCCCATCGGTGGAAACACCATATATTTT
TRBJ2-7,-,few,TRBV25-1,CASSPTGGEQYF,TGTGCCAGCAGCCCTACTGGGGGGGAGCAGTACTTC
TRBJ1-2,-,-,TRBV5-1,CASSPRTDSYGYTF,TGCGCCAGCAGCCCGCGGACAGATAGCTATGGCTACACCTTC
TRBJ1-5,-,-,TRBV19,CASSIESYQPQHF,TGTGCCAGTAGTATCGAGAGTTATCAGCCCCAGCATTTT
TRBJ2-7,TRBD2,-,TRBV6-5,CASSILAGGPYEQYF,TGTGCCAGCAGTATACTAGCGGGAGGCCCCTACGAGCAGTACTTC
TRBJ2-5,TRBD2,-,TRBV6-1,CASSELTGALGTKETQYF,TGTGCCAGCAGTGAACTTACGGGCGCCCTGGGGACTAAAGAGACCCAGTACTTC
TRBJ1-4,TRBD1,-,TRBV10-3,CAIRDREEKLFF,TGTGCCATCAGAGACAGGGAAGAAAAACTGTTTTTT
TRBJ2-7,TRBD1,-,TRBV12-3/TRBV12-4,CASKGQGPYEQYF,TGTGCCAGCAAGGGACAGGGACCCTACGAGCAGTACTTC
TRBJ2-1,TRBD2,-,TRBV6-1,CASSEARSSGGPSEQFF,TGTGCCAGCAGTGAAGCGCGGAGTAGCGGGGGCCCGAGTGAGCAGTTCTTC
TRBJ2-2,TRBD2,-,TRBV27,CASSFPLAGVDTGELFF,TGTGCCAGCAGTTTCCCTCTAGCGGGAGTCGACACCGGGGAGCTGTTTTTT
TRBJ2-2,-,-,TRBV5-1,CASSLEQLVGTGELFF,TGCGCCAGCAGCTTGGAGCAACTAGTAGGTACCGGGGAGCTGTTTTTT
TRBJ2-3,TRBD2,few,TRBV6-4,CASSQLAGQVTDTQYF,TGTGCCAGCAGCCAATTAGCGGGGCAGGTCACAGATACGCAGTATTTT
TRBJ2-5,TRBD1,-,TRBV18,CASSPTGSAQETQYF,TGTGCCAGCTCACCGACAGGGTCCGCACAAGAGACCCAGTACTTC
TRBJ2-3,-,once,TRBV20-1,CTPRTDTQYF,TGCACCCCCCGGACAGATACGCAGTATTTT
TRBJ2-1,TRBD2,-,TRBV11-3,CASSLAGGWVAGDNEQFF,TGTGCCAGCAGCTTAGCAGGGGGTTGGGTAGCGGGAGACAATGAGCAGTTCTTC
TRBJ1-1,-,-,TRBV5-1,CASSKTGLNTEAFF,TGCGCCAGCAGCAAGACAGGTTTGAACACTGAAGCTTTCTTT
TRBJ2-7,TRBD1,-,TRBV27,CASSIQGKLYEQYF,TGTGCCAGCAGTATACAGGGGAAGCTATACGAGCAGTACTTC
TRBJ2-6,-,-,TRBV7-3,CASSLEFVGVAGANVLTF,TGTGCCAGCAGCTTAGAATTTGTTGGAGTGGCTGGGGCCAACGTCCTGACTTTC
TRBJ2-3,TRBD2,-,TRBV5-4,CASSSRAGLSTDTQYF,TGTGCCAGCAGCTCGCGGGCGGGACTAAGCACAGATACGCAGTATTTT
TRBJ2-7,-,many,TRBV7-2,CASSPSASYEQYF,TGTGCCAGCAGCCCATCCGCGTCCTACGAGCAGTACTTC
TRBJ1-3,-,once,TRBV29-1,CSVDPGGNTIYF,TGCAGCGTTGATCCGGGAGGAAACACCATATATTTT
TRBJ1-1,-,-,TRBV14,CASSPRQEAFF,TGTGCCAGCAGCCCTCGACAGGAAGCTTTCTTT
TRBJ2-7,TRBD1,-,TRBV7-8,CASSLENRGEQYF,TGTGCCAGCAGCTTGGAGAACAGGGGCGAGCAGTACTTC
TRBJ2-7,TRBD2,-,TRBV14,CASSLGGLAGFSYEQYF,TGTGCCAGCAGCCTAGGGGGGCTAGCGGGCTTCTCCTACGAGCAGTACTTC
TRBJ1-1,-,-,TRBV2,CATRWGGSAFF,TGTGCCACCCGGTGGGGGGGGAGTGCTTTCTTT
TRBJ2-5,TRBD1,-,TRBV30,CAWSRGRETQYF,TGTGCCTGGAGTAGGGGGCGGGAGACCCAGTACTTC
TRBJ1-6,-,-,TRBV5-1,CASSKQDGTNSPLHF,TGCGCCAGCAGCAAACAGGACGGAACTAATTCACCCCTCCACTTT
TRBJ1-1,TRBD1,-,TRBV7-3,CASSLGDRGTEAFF,TGTGCCAGCAGCTTAGGGGACAGGGGTACTGAAGCTTTCTTT
TRBJ2-1,-,-,TRBV7-2,CASRVQGSSYNEQFF,TGTGCCAGCAGGGTCCAGGGGTCATCCTACAATGAGCAGTTCTTC
TRBJ1-1,TRBD1,-,TRBV28,CASSERDRGVAFF,TGTGCCAGCAGTGAAAGGGACAGGGGGGTAGCTTTCTTT
TRBJ1-2,-,once,TRBV18,CASSPSAQNGYTF,TGTGCCAGCTCACCTTCTGCCCAGAATGGCTACACCTTC
TRBJ2-3,TRBD1,-,TRBV4-1,CASSHPDRDTDTQYF,TGCGCCAGCAGCCACCCGGACAGGGATACAGATACGCAGTATTTT
TRBJ1-2,-,-,TRBV15,CATSAGTTIGYTF,TGTGCCACCAGTGCCGGGACAACGATTGGCTACACCTTC
TRBJ1-5,TRBD1,-,TRBV19,CASSITGDPNQPQHF,TGTGCCAGTAGTATAACAGGGGATCCAAATCAGCCCCAGCATTTT
TRBJ2-7,-,-,TRBV2,CASTQGPSLYEQYF,TGTGCCAGCACCCAGGGCCCCTCTCTCTACGAGCAGTACTTC